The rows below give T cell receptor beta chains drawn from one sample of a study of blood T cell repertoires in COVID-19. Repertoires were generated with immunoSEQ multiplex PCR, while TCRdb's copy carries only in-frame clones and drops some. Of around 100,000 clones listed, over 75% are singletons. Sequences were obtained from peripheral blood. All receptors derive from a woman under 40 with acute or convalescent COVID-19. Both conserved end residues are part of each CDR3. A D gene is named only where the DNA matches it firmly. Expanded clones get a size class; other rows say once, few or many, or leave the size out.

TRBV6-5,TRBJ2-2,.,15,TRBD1,TGTGCCAGCAGACCAGGGACAGGGCGCACCGGGGAGCTGTTTTTT,CASRPGTGRTGELFF
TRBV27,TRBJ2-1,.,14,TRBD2,TGTGCCAGCTACCCCGGGGGGGCGAACAATGAGCAGTTCTTC,CASYPGGANNEQFF
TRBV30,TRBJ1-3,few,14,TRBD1,TGTGCCTGGAGTCGCAGGGGGGCCGGAAACACCATATATTTT,CAWSRRGAGNTIYF
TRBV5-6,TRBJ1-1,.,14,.,TGTGCCAGCAGCTTATGGCGCAGGGGAACTGAAGCTTTCTTT,CASSLWRRGTEAFF
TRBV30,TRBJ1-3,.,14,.,TGTGCCTGGAGTGTACGGGGGTCTGGAAACACCATATATTTT,CAWSVRGSGNTIYF
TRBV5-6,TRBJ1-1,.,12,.,TGTGCCAGCAGCCGCGGGACTACTGAAGCTTTCTTT,CASSRGTTEAFF
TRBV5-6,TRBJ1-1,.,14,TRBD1,TGTGCCAGCAGCTTTGCCGACAGGGACTCCGAAGCTTTCTTT,CASSFADRDSEAFF
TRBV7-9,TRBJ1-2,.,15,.,TGTGCCAGCAGCCCCGACAGAGATCTTCGAACTGGCTACACCTTC,CASSPDRDLRTGYTF
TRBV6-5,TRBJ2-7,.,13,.,TGTGCCAGCAGTTGGGGAGTCGCTTACGAGCAGTACTTC,CASSWGVAYEQYF
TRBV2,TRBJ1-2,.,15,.,TGTGCCAGCCTTCGACAGGCGATGGGAAACTATGGCTACACCTTC,CASLRQAMGNYGYTF
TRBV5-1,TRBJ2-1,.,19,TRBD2,TGCGCCAGCAGCTTGCGCAGCGGGGGGCCACCTCTCTCCTACAATGAGCAGTTCTTC,CASSLRSGGPPLSYNEQFF
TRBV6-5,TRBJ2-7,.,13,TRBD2,TGTGCCAGCTCCGGGACTAGAGCCTACGAGCAGTACTTC,CASSGTRAYEQYF
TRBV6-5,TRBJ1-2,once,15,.,TGTGCCAGCAGTTACTCGGTCAGGGAAAACTATGGCTACACCTTC,CASSYSVRENYGYTF
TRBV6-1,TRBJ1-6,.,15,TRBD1,TGTGCCAGCAGTGAAACCAGACAGGGTAGTTCACCCCTCCACTTT,CASSETRQGSSPLHF
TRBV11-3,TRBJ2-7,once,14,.,TGTGCCAGCAGCTTAGCGCAGGCAGTGGCTTGGCAGTACTTC,CASSLAQAVAWQYF
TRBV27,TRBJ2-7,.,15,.,TGTGCCAGCAGCCTATGGGCGGGGCGCCGGGTTGAGCAGTACTTC,CASSLWAGRRVEQYF
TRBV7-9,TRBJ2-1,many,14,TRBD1,TGTGCCAGCAGCCGGGACAGGGGGTCGAATGAGCAGTTCTTC,CASSRDRGSNEQFF
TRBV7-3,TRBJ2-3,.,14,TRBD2,TGTGCCAGCAGTTCCGGGGGGGCGACAGATACGCAGTATTTT,CASSSGGATDTQYF
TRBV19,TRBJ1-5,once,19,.,TGTGCCAGTAGTACCCCCCGGTCAGGGAGGGGGTTTAGCAATCAGCCCCAGCATTTT,CASSTPRSGRGFSNQPQHF
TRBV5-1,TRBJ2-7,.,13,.,TGCGCCAGCAGCTTGGCCGGTAGCTACGAGCAGTACTTC,CASSLAGSYEQYF
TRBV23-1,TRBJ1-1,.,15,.,TGCGCCAGCAGTCAATCTGGCGGGCCTGGCACTGAAGCTTTCTTT,CASSQSGGPGTEAFF
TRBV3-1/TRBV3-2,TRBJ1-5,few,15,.,TGTGCCAGCAGCCAAGATAGGACAGCTAATCAGCCCCAGCATTTT,CASSQDRTANQPQHF
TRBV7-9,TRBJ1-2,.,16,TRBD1,TGTGCCAGCAGCTCGCCAACAGGGGGCTCTAACTATGGCTACACCTTC,CASSSPTGGSNYGYTF
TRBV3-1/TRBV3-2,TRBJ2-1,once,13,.,TGTGCCAGCAGCCGCCAGGGTGGGAATGAGCAGTTCTTC,CASSRQGGNEQFF
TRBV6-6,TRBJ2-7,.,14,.,TGTGCCAGCAGTTACTCGTCGGGGGCCTACGAGCAGTACTTC,CASSYSSGAYEQYF
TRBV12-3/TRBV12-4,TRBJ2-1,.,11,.,TGTGCCAGCAGTTTTAGCGATGAGCAGTTCTTC,CASSFSDEQFF
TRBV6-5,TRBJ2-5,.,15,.,TGTGCTACCCTTCCCTCTTGGGGCATCCCAGGGACCCAGTACTTC,CATLPSWGIPGTQYF
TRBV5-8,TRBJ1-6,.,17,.,TGTGCCAGCAGCTTCGCAGGGAAGAGCTCCTATAATTCACCCCTCCACTTT,CASSFAGKSSYNSPLHF
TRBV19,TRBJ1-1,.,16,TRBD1,TGTGCCAGTAGTCCAGGGACAGGGAAAGTAAACACTGAAGCTTTCTTT,CASSPGTGKVNTEAFF
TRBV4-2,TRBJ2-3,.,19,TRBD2,TGTGCCAGCAGCCCTACATACGGGTCGGCGGGGGGTAGCACAGATACGCAGTATTTT,CASSPTYGSAGGSTDTQYF
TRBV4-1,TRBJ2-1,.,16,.,TGCGCCAGCAGCCCAGGAGGGGGGGGGTCTTACAATGAGCAGTTCTTC,CASSPGGGGSYNEQFF
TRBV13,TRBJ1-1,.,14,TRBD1,TGTGCCAGCAGCCAAAGGACAGGCGGCACTGAAGCTTTCTTT,CASSQRTGGTEAFF
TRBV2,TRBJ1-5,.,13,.,TGTGCCAGCAGCGAAGGCAGGTATCAGCCCCAGCATTTT,CASSEGRYQPQHF
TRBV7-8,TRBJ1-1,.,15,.,TGTGCCAGCAGCTTAATGCAGGGCGCGGTGCCTGAAGCTTTCTTT,CASSLMQGAVPEAFF
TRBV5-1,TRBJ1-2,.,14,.,TGCGCCAGCAGTTGGGAAGGGGGAAGGCATGGCTACACCTTC,CASSWEGGRHGYTF
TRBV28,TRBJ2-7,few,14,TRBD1,TGTGCCAGCAGTTTACCCAGGGGGCAGGGGGAGCAGTACTTC,CASSLPRGQGEQYF
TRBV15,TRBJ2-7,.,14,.,TGTGCCACCAGCAGAGATCGTGGAGATTACGAGCAGTACTTC,CATSRDRGDYEQYF
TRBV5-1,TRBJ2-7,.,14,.,TGCGCCAGCACCACATCGTCGGGGGACCGCGAGCAGTACTTC,CASTTSSGDREQYF
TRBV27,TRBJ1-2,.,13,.,TGTGCCAGCAGCCCCGCGGGTCTATATGGCTACACCTTC,CASSPAGLYGYTF
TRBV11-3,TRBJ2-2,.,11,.,TGTGCCAGCAGCATAACCGGGGAGCTGTTTTTT,CASSITGELFF